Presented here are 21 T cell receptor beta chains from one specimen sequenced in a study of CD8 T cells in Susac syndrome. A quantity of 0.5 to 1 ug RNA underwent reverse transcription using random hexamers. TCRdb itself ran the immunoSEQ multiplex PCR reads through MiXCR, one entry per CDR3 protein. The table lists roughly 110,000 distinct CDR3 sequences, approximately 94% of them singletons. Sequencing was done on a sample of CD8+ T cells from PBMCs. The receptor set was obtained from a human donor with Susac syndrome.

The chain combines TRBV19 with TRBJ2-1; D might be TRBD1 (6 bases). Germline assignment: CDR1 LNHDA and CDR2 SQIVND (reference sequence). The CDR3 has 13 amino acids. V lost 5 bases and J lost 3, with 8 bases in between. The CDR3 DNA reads TGTGCCAGTAGTTCGGACAGCTACAATGAGCAGTTCTTC. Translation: CASSSDSYNEQFF.

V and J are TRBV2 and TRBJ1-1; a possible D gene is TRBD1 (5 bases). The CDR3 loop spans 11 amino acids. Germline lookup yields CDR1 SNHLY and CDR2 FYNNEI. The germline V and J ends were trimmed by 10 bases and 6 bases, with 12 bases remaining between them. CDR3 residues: CATYRGAEAFF. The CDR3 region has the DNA TGTGCCACCTATAGGGGAGCTGAAGCTTTCTTT.

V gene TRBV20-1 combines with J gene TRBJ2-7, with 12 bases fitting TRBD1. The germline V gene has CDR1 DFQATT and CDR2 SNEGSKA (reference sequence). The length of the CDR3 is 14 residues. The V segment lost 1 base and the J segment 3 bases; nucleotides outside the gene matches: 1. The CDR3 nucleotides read TGCAGTGCTAGAGGGGACAGGGGGCTCTACGAGCAGTACTTC. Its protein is CSARGDRGLYEQYF.

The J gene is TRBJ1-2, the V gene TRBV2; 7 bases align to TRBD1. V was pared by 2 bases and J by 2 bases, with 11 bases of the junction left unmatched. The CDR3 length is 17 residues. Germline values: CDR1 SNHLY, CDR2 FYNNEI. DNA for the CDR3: TGTGCCAGCAGTGAATGGCCCCGTACAGGGGCCAACTATGGCTACACCTTC. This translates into CASSEWPRTGANYGYTF.

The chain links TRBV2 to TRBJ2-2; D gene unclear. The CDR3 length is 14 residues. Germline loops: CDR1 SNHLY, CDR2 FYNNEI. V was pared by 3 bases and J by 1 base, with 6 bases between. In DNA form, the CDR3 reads TGTGCCAGCAGTGACTACCGGAACACCGGGGAGCTGTTTTTT. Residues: CASSDYRNTGELFF.

The CDR3, as DNA: TGCAGTGCTAGAGATCGGAGTAGCGGGGGAATCCTCGAGACCCAGTACTTC. It translates to CSARDRSSGGILETQYF. V and J are TRBV20-1 and TRBJ2-5; 9 nucleotides agree with TRBD2. J lost 5 bases, V lost 0 bases, and 13 bases had no gene match. CDR1 and CDR2 (germline): DFQATT, SNEGSKA (reference sequence). The CDR3 runs 17 residues.

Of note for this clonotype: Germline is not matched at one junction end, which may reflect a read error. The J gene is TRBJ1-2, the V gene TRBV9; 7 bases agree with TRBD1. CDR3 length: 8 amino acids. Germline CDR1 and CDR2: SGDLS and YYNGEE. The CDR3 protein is CASSPDRF. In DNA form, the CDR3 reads TGTGCCAGCAGCCCGGACAGGTTC. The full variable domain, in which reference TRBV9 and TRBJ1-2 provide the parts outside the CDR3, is DSGVTQTPKHLITATGQRVTLRCSPRSGDLSVYWYQQSLDQGLQFLIQYYNGEERAKGNILERFSAQQFPDLHSELNLSSLELGDSALYFCASSPDRFGSGTRLTVV.

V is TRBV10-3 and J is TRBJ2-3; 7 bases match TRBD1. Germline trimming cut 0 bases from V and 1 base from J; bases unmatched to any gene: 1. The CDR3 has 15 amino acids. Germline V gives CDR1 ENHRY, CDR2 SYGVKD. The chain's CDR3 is CAISESGQRTDTQYF. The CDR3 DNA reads TGTGCCATCAGTGAGTCGGGACAGCGCACAGATACGCAGTATTTT.

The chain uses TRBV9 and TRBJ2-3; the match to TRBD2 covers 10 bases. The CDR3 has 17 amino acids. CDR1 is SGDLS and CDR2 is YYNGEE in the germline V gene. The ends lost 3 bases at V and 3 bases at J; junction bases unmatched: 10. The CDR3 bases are TGTGCCAGCAGCGAGGGGTCAGCGGGGGGGCTGACAGATACGCAGTATTTT. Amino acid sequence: CASSEGSAGGLTDTQYF.

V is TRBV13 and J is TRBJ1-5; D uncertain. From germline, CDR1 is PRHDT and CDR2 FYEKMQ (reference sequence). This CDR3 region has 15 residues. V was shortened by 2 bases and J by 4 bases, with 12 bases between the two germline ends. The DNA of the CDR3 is TGTGCCAGCAGCTTAAGTCCGGGGAAGAATCAGCCCCAGCATTTT. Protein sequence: CASSLSPGKNQPQHF.

The CDR3 DNA sequence: TGTGCCAGCAGCTCGGGACAGGGAGCGGACACTGAAGCTTTCTTT. It translates to CASSSGQGADTEAFF. The chain recombines TRBV7-9 with TRBJ1-1; 9 bases align to TRBD1. The CDR3 has 15 residues. CDR1 is SEHNR and CDR2 is FQNEAQ in the germline V gene (reference sequence). Trimming removed 4 bases from V and 3 bases from J; junction bases left unmatched: 6.

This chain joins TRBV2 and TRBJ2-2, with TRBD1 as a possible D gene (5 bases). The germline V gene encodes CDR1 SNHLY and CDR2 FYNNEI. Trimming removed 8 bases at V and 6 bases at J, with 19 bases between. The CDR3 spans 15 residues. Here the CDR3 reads CASSAGRLLPGELFF. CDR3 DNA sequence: TGTGCCAGCTCGGCAGGGCGGCTCCTTCCCGGGGAGCTGTTTTTT.

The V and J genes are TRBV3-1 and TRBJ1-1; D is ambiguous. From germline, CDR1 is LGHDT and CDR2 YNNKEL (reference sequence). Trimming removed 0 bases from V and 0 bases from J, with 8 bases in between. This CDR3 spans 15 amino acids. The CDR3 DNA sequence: TGTGCCAGCAGCCAAGACGGGGAGCTGAACACTGAAGCTTTCTTT. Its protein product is CASSQDGELNTEAFF.

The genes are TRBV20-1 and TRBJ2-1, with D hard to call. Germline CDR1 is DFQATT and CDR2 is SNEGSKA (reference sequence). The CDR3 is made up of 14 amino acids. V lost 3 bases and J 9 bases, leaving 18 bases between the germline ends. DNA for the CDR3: TGCAGTGCTAGCCCCGCACCCCCGGGTGGTGAGCAGTTCTTC. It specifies CSASPAPPGGEQFF.

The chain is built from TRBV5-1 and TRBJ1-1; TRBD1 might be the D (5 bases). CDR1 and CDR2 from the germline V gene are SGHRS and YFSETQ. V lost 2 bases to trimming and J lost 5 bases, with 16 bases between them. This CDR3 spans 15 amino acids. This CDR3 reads CASSFEGTPGTEAFF. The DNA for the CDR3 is TGCGCCAGCAGCTTTGAGGGGACCCCGGGGACTGAAGCTTTCTTT.

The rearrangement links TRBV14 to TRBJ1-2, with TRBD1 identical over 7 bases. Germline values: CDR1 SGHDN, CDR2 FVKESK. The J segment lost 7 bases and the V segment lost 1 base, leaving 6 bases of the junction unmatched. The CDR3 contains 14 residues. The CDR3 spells CASSQADRVRGYTF. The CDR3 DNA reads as TGTGCCAGCAGCCAAGCAGACAGGGTTCGTGGCTACACCTTC. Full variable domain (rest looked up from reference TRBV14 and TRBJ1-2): EAGVTQFPSHSVIEKGQTVTLRCDPISGHDNLYWYRRVMGKEIKFLLHFVKESKQDESGMPNNRFLAERTGGTYSTLKVQPAELEDSGVYFCASSQADRVRGYTFGSGTRLTVV.

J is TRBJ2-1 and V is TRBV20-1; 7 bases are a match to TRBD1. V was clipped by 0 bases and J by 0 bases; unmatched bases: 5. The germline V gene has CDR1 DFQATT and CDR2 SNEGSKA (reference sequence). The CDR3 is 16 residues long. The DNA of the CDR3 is TGCAGTGCTAGAGATATCCAGGGGGTCTCCTACAATGAGCAGTTCTTC. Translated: CSARDIQGVSYNEQFF.

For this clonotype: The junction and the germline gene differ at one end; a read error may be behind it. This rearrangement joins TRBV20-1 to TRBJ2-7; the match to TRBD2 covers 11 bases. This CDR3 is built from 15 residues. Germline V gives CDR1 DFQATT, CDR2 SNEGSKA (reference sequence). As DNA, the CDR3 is TGCAGTGTTAGAACACTAGCGGGGGTTTCGTACGAGCAGTACTTC. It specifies CSVRTLAGVSYEQYF.

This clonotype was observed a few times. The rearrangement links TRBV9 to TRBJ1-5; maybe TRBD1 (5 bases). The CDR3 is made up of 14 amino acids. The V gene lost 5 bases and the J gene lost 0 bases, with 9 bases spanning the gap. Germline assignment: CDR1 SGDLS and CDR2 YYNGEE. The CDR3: CASSVGDSNQPQHF. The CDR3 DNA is TGTGCCAGCAGTGTGGGGGATAGCAATCAGCCCCAGCATTTT.

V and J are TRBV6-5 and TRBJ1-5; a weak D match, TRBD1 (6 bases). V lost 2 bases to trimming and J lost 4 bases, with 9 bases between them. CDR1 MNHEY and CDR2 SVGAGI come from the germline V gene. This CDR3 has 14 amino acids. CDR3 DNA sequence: TGTGCCAGCAGTTACCACGGACAGAATCAGCCCCAGCATTTT. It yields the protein CASSYHGQNQPQHF.

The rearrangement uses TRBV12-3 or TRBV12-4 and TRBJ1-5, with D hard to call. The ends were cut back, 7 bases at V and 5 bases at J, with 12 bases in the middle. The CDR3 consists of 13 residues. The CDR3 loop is CASTENGDQPQHF. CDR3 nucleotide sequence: TGTGCCAGCACCGAGAATGGGGATCAGCCCCAGCATTTT.